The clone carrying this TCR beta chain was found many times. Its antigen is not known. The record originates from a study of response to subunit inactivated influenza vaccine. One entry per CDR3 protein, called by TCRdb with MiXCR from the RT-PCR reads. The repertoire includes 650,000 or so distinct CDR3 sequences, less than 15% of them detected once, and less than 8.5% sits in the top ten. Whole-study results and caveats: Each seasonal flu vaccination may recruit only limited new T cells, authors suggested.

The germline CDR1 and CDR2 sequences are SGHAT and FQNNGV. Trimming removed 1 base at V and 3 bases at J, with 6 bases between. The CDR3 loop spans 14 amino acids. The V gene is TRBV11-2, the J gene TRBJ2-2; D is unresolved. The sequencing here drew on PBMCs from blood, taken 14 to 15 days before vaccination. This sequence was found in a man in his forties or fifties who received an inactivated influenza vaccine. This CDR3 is CASSLAWDTGELFF. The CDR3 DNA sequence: TGTGCCAGCAGCTTAGCTTGGGACACCGGGGAGCTGTTTTTT.